Below, 17 T cell receptor beta chains from the same sample are listed, as sequenced in a study of blood T cell repertoires in COVID-19. Using immunoSEQ multiplex PCR, the repertoire was profiled, and TCRdb retains in-frame clones only, with some absent. The table includes approximately 250,000 clones, over 80% detected once. Source material: PBMCs or T cells enriched from blood (not recorded which). These receptors were taken from a woman in her 30s with acute COVID-19.

The chain links TRBV30 to TRBJ2-5; 7 bases fit TRBD2. Germline V CDR1 and CDR2: GTSNPN, SVGIG (reference sequence). This CDR3 contains 16 residues. The J segment lost 5 bases and the V segment lost 2 bases, leaving 14 bases of the junction unmatched. The CDR3 region is CAWSKPSGGSRETQYF. CDR3 DNA: TGTGCCTGGAGTAAGCCTAGCGGAGGGAGCAGGGAGACCCAGTACTTC.

This clone was counted once. The chain couples TRBV2 to TRBJ1-5; weak D call: TRBD1 (6 bases). V lost 3 bases to trimming and J lost 6 bases, with 15 bases between them. The CDR3 has 15 amino acids. The V gene's germline CDR1 is SNHLY and CDR2 FYNNEI. The CDR3: CASSEFSGAGQPQHF. The CDR3 DNA follows: TGTGCCAGCAGTGAGTTTTCAGGGGCAGGTCAGCCCCAGCATTTT.

J is TRBJ2-7 and V is TRBV5-8; 13 bases agree with TRBD2. The trim removed 2 bases at V and 7 bases at J, leaving 15 bases unmatched. Per germline, CDR1 SGHTS and CDR2 YDEGEE. CDR3 size: 18 residues. The CDR3 DNA sequence: TGTGCCAGCAGCTTTTCTGGTAGGAGCGGACTAGCGGGAGAGGAGCAGTACTTC. Its translation is CASSFSGRSGLAGEEQYF.

The J gene is TRBJ2-1, the V gene TRBV5-1; unclear D gene. The length of the CDR3 is 16 residues. V was shortened by 0 bases and J by 0 bases, with 10 bases between the two germline ends. The V gene's germline CDR1 is SGHRS and CDR2 YFSETQ. CDR3 sequence: CASSLDGGRSYNEQFF. The CDR3 DNA is TGCGCCAGCAGCTTGGATGGCGGCCGCTCCTACAATGAGCAGTTCTTC.

This clone was seen only once. The rearrangement links TRBV9 to TRBJ1-3; D is perhaps TRBD1 (6 bases). Germline V lookup: CDR1 SGDLS, CDR2 YYNGEE. The CDR3 covers 16 residues. V lost 0 bases to trimming and J lost 0 bases, with 10 bases between them. CDR3 sequence reads: CASSVGTAYSGNTIYF. CDR3 bases: TGTGCCAGCAGCGTAGGGACAGCGTACTCTGGAAACACCATATATTTT.

This rearrangement joins TRBV28 to TRBJ1-2; weak D call: TRBD1 (5 bases). Trimming left V 2 bases short and J 4 bases short, with 8 bases between. The CDR3 contains 13 residues. Germline-derived CDR1 and CDR2 are MDHEN and SYDVKM. The CDR3 spells CASSLPGLYGYTF. Here the CDR3 DNA reads TGTGCCAGCAGTTTACCAGGGCTCTATGGCTACACCTTC.

This rearrangement joins TRBV4-1 to TRBJ1-6; tentative D call: TRBD1 (5 bases). Trimming removed 0 bases at V and 1 base at J, with 13 bases between. The CDR3 is 18 amino acids. Germline values: CDR1 MGHRA, CDR2 YSYEKL. The CDR3 reads CASSQDKARGSYNSPLHF. The CDR3 DNA reads as TGCGCCAGCAGCCAAGATAAGGCACGGGGGTCCTATAATTCACCCCTCCACTTT.

The J gene is TRBJ2-4, the V gene TRBV6-2 or TRBV6-3, with TRBD2 as a possible D gene (8 bases). This CDR3 is built from 15 residues. V was cut by 6 bases and J by 6 bases, with 18 bases left in between. Germline assignment: CDR1 MNHEY and CDR2 SVGEGT. As DNA, the CDR3 is TGTGCCAGCAGCCGTAGCGGGACAGACCTAAACATTCAGTACTTC. The encoded protein is CASSRSGTDLNIQYF.

The chain uses TRBV29-1 and TRBJ1-5; tentatively, D is TRBD1 (5 bases). This CDR3 spans 15 amino acids. CDR1 and CDR2 (germline): SQVTM, ANQGSEA. The V end was cut by 6 bases, the J end by 6 bases, with 21 bases between. CDR3 nucleotide sequence: TGCAGCGTAGTGGTTAGCGGGGGGATGTTTCAGCCCCAGCATTTT. Encoded protein: CSVVVSGGMFQPQHF.

As DNA, the CDR3 is TGTGCCAGCAGTTACGGGTTGGACAGTACCTATGGCTACACCTTC. This sequence encodes CASSYGLDSTYGYTF. V gene TRBV6-2 or TRBV6-3 combines with J gene TRBJ1-2; D perhaps matches TRBD1 (6 bases). The CDR3 consists of 15 residues. V lost 2 bases, J lost 4 bases, and 14 bases lay in between. Germline CDR1 reads MNHEY; CDR2 reads SVGEGT.

In this sample, this clone turned up once. This chain links TRBV5-1 with TRBJ1-3, with D perhaps matching TRBD1 (6 bases). Germline V gives CDR1 SGHRS, CDR2 YFSETQ. The V and J ends lost 1 base and 4 bases respectively, with 9 bases between them. The CDR3 has 14 amino acids. Here the CDR3 reads CASSLTGWGNTIYF. The CDR3 DNA follows: TGCGCCAGCAGCTTGACAGGGTGGGGAAACACCATATATTTT.

The chain employs TRBV14 and TRBJ2-7; 7 positions match TRBD2. Per the germline V gene, CDR1 is SGHDN and CDR2 is FVKESK. The CDR3 has 14 amino acids. Germline trimming cut 4 bases from V and 6 bases from J; bases unmatched to any gene: 9. This CDR3 is CASSPLGRAVEQYF. The CDR3 bases are TGTGCCAGCAGCCCGTTGGGGAGGGCGGTCGAGCAGTACTTC.

The chain is built from TRBV12-3 or TRBV12-4 and TRBJ1-1; TRBD1 might be the D (5 bases). Trimming pared 4 bases from V and 4 bases from J, leaving 10 bases between. CDR3 length equals 13 residues. CDR3 sequence reads: CASSSGSSTEAFF. In DNA, the CDR3 is TGTGCCAGCAGTTCAGGGTCCTCCACTGAAGCTTTCTTT.

Here the CDR3 reads CASSSRYEQYF. CDR3 sequence (DNA): TGTGCCAGCAGCTCTCGCTACGAGCAGTACTTC. V and J are TRBV13 and TRBJ2-7; the D is unclear. This CDR3 is built from 11 residues. Germline values: CDR1 PRHDT, CDR2 FYEKMQ (reference sequence). V lost 4 bases and J lost 3, with 4 bases in between.

The chain recombines TRBV2 with TRBJ2-3, with D uncertain. CDR3 length: 12 residues. Looked up from germline, CDR1 is SNHLY and CDR2 is FYNNEI. V was cut by 5 bases and J by 3 bases, with 6 bases left in between. The CDR3 DNA follows: TGTGCCAGCAGTCGAACAACAGATACGCAGTATTTT. Translated, it gives CASSRTTDTQYF.

J is TRBJ2-1 and V is TRBV5-1; 12 positions match TRBD2. There are 15 residues in the CDR3. Trimming took 6 bases from V and 7 from J; bases not matched to a gene: 8. Germline V lookup: CDR1 SGHRS, CDR2 YFSETQ. CDR3 DNA sequence: TGCGCCAGCAATCCCCGACTAGCGGGAGTGAATGAGCAGTTCTTC. Its protein product is CASNPRLAGVNEQFF.

V usage is TRBV7-3 and J usage is TRBJ2-1, with D perhaps TRBD2 (5 bases). The CDR3 spans 13 residues. V was cut by 4 bases and J by 7 bases, with 11 bases left in between. Germline lookup yields CDR1 SGHTA and CDR2 FQGTGA. The CDR3 coding sequence is TGTGCCAGCAGCTCGGGAATAGGAAATGAGCAGTTCTTC. Protein product: CASSSGIGNEQFF.